This T cell receptor (beta chain) was identified in a study of shared clonotypes between healthy human individuals. Whole-study results and caveats: Across subsets, estimated richness was generally greater for naive than for memory populations.

CDR1 SGHRS and CDR2 YFSETQ come from the germline V gene. J gave up 4 bases and V 0 bases, and 8 bases lay outside the gene matches. This CDR3 is built from 16 residues. Concerning this clone itself: Its antigen is not known.

The repertoire was sequenced with immunoSEQ multiplex PCR; TCRdb's copy has only in-frame clones and lacks some. In the table there are more than 1.2 million clones, approximately 98.5% of which are singletons. J is TRBJ2-5 and V is TRBV5-1; TRBD1 agrees at 8 bases. This sequence originates from a man aged 25 to 45 in good health. The source material was naive CD4+ T cells sorted from blood. Subset defined: CD45RA+ positively selected. The CDR3 reads CASSLVWSGGLETQYF. In DNA form, the CDR3 reads TGCGCCAGCAGCTTGGTGTGGTCAGGGGGCCTAGAGACCCAGTACTTC.